This T cell receptor beta chain was captured by sequencing in a study of cytomegalovirus exposure and HLA in healthy donors (dated by TCRdb to about 2017). Some background on the complete study: According to a later analysis, one platform produced both the roughly 110 validation repertoires and the 720 or so repertoires of the first cohort. The study aimed to test whether cataloging public T cell receptors could reveal signatures of past pathogen exposure. A separate validation cohort of 100 to 150 different subjects was used in addition to the approximately 610-subject first cohort. The study combined high-throughput TCR immunosequencing, statistical association of individual TCRs with disease status, and machine learning to predict cytomegalovirus infection status. What the research found in general, with its limitations: Most TCR sequences were seen in very few donors, while some public TCRs were found in many individuals. In the study, approximately 160 TCR beta chains were listed as associated with cytomegalovirus. Subsequent analysis determined that TCRs grouped into clusters in the first cohort also showed a tendency toward co-occurrence across the 90 to 150 validation repertoires, and 94% of cluster scores exceeded 0. The classifier was reported to diagnose cytomegalovirus status with high specificity and sensitivity in both the original and validation cohorts. In vitro tests confirmed that a few of the cytomegalovirus-associated TCR beta chains recognize cytomegalovirus antigens. All 120 or so repertoires were used to score co-occurrence in the validation cohort in a later analysis, because that analysis had no HLA typing for the cohort. The authors suggested that the approach could potentially be extended to other disease states and immunological phenotypes.

The donors were included in the validation cohort of some 120 subjects, a group kept apart from the approximately 700-subject first cohort. Libraries came from the immunoSEQ multiplex PCR assay. The authors processed their data as follows. A statistical classification framework was built to diagnose cytomegalovirus status from the catalog of TCR beta chain sequences. Not all clones reach the TCRdb copy of this immuneACCESS table, which keeps in-frame sequences only. Checked studies attribute under half of the gap to unresolved V genes and leave the rest unexplained. Clone size and the V and J calls come from that table; the DNA yielded D and trimming. Within this sample are about 66,000 clones, with approximately 96% of them counted one time only. The ten largest clones capture roughly 1.6% of the sample. Inclusive of the bounding cysteine and phenylalanine, the CDR3 is 16 residues long. Just the 48-base CDR3 DNA is kept, in frame starting at base 1. V is pared back by 5 bases and J by 1 base, with 16 bases lying between the germline termini. CDR1 and CDR2, looked up from the germline V gene, are SGHTA and FQGTGA.

As concerns this clone: This receptor's antigen is unknown. No per-base quality is available; no much larger clone lies one base away.

The chain uses TRBV7-3 and TRBJ2-3, and TRBD2 may be the D gene, going by 6 matching bases. The sequence came from a young woman in good health and CMV-seropositive. Sequenced: PBMCs. The CDR3 region: CASSPLGGIRTDTQYF. The sequenced DNA: TGTGCCAGCAGCCCTCTTGGGGGGATTCGCACAGATACGCAGTATTTT.